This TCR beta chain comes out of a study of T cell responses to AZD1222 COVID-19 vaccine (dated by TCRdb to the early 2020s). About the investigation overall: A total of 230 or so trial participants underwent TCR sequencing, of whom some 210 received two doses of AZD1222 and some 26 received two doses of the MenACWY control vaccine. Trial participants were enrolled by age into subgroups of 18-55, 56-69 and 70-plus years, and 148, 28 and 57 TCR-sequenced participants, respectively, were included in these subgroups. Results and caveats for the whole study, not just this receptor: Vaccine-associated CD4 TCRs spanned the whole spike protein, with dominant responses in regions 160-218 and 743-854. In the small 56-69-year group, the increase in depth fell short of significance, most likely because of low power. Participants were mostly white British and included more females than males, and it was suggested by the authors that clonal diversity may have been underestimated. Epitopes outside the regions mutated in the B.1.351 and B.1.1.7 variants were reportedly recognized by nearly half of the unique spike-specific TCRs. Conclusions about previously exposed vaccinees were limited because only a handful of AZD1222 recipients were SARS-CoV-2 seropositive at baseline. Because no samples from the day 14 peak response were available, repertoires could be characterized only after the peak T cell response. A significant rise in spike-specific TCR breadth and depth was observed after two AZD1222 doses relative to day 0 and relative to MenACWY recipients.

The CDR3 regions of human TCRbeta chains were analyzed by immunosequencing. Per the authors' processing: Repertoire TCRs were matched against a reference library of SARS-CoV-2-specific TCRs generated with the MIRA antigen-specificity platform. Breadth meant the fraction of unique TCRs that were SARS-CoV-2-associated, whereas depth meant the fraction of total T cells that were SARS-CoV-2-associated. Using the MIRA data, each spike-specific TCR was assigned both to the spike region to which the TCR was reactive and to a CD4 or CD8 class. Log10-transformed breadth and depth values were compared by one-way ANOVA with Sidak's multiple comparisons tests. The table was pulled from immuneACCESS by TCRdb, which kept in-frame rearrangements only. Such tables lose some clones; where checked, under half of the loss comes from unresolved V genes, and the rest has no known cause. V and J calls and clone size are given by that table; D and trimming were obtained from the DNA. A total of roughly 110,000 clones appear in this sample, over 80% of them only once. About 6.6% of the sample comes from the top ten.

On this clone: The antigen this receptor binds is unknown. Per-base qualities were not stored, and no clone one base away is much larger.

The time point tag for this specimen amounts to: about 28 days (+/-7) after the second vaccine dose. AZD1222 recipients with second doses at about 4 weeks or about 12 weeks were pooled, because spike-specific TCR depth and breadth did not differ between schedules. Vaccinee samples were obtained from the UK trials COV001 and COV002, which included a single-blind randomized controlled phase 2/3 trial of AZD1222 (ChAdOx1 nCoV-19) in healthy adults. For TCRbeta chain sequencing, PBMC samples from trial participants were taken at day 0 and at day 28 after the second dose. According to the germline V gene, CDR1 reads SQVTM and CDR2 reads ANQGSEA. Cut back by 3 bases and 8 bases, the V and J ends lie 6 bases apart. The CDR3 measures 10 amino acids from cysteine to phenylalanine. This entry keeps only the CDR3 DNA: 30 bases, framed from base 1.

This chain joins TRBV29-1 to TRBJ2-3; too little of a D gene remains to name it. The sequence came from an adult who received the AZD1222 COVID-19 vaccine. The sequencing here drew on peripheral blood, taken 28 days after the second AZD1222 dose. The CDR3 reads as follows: CSVDTGTQYF. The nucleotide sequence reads TGCAGCGTTGATACGGGTACGCAGTATTTT.